The 3 T cell receptor beta chains below come from one sample, sequenced in a study of beta chain features in type 1 diabetes. Their antigen targets remain unknown. General study findings and limits: Patients with Type 1 diabetes showed moderately but significantly shorter TCRB CDR3s in all four CD4+ subsets.

Isolated RNA was reverse transcribed in full, so expressed TCRB transcripts were sequenced. Profiling relied on immunoSEQ multiplex PCR, and the TCRdb table lists in-frame clones only, not all of them. This sample yields 640,000 or so clones, of which about 14% are seen a single time; nearly 0.04% belongs to the top ten. Specimen: naive CD4+ T cells from blood. These TCRs come from a man between 18 and 35 years old with type 1 diabetes.

This clone was counted between two and nine times. The chain combines TRBV19 with TRBJ1-1; weak D call: TRBD1 (5 bases). Trimming shortened V by 6 bases and J by 3 bases, and 17 bases separated the two germline ends. CDR1 and CDR2 from the germline V gene are LNHDA and SQIVND (reference sequence). The CDR3 runs 15 residues. CDR3 nucleotides: TGTGCCAGTAGCTTCGGGTCGGCGGGGGACACTGAAGCTTTCTTT. Translation: CASSFGSAGDTEAFF.

A word on this clone: Other nucleotide sequences from this sample produce the same CDR3. The J gene is TRBJ2-2, the V gene TRBV20-1; D ambiguous. The CDR3 is 11 residues long. V was clipped by 1 base and J by 4 bases, with 1 base between them. Germline CDR1 is DFQATT and CDR2 is SNEGSKA (reference sequence). In DNA form, the CDR3 reads TGCAGTGCTAGAGGCACCGGGGAGCTGTTTTTT. Protein: CSARGTGELFF.

This clone was seen a few times. The chain links TRBV19 to TRBJ1-2; possibly TRBD1 for D (5 bases). The CDR3 runs 15 residues. Trimming removed 3 bases from V and 1 base from J, with 12 bases in between. Germline CDR1 LNHDA, CDR2 SQIVND (reference sequence). The CDR3, as DNA: TGTGCCAGTAGTATTCAGGGTGCAGTTAACTATGGCTACACCTTC. It specifies CASSIQGAVNYGYTF.